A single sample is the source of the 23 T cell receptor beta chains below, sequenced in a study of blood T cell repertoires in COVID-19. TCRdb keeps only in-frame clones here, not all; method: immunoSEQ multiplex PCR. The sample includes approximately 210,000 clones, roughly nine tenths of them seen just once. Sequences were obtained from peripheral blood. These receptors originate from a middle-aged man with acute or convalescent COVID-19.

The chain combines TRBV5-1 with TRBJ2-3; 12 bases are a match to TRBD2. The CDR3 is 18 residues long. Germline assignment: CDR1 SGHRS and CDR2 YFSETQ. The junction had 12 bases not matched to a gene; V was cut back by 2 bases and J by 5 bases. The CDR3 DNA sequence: TGCGCCAGCAGCTTACCTAGCGGGGGGGTAGTGTTGGGAGATACGCAGTATTTT. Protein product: CASSLPSGGVVLGDTQYF.

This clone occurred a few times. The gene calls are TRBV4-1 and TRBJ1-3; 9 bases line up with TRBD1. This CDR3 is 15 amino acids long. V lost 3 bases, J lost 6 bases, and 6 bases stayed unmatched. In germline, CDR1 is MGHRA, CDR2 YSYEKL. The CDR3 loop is CASSHPGQGSNTIYF. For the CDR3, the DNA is TGCGCCAGCAGCCATCCGGGACAGGGATCAAACACCATATATTTT.

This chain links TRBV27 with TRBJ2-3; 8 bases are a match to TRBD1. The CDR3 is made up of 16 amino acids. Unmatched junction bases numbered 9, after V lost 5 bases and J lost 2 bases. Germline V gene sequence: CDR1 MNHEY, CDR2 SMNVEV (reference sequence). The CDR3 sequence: CASSRRTGSNTDTQYF. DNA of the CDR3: TGTGCCAGCAGTCGACGGACAGGGTCAAACACAGATACGCAGTATTTT.

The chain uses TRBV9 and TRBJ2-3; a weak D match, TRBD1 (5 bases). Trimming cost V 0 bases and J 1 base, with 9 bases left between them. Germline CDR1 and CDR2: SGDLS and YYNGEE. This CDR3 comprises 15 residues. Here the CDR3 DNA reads TGTGCCAGCAGCGTAGGTAGGGGCGGCACAGATACGCAGTATTTT. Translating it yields CASSVGRGGTDTQYF.

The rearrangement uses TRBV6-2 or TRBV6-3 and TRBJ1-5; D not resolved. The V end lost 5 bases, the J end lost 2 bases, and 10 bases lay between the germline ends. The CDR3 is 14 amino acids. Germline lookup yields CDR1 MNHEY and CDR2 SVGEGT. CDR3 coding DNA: TGTGCCAGCAGTATTACAGCGGGCAATCAGCCCCAGCATTTT. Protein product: CASSITAGNQPQHF.

The CDR3 coding sequence is TGTGCCAGCAGTTACTCTGAATGGGGGACAGGGCACGGCTACACCTTC. Protein product: CASSYSEWGTGHGYTF. The chain uses TRBV6-6 and TRBJ1-2; 9 bases match TRBD1. The V gene end was trimmed by 0 bases and the J gene end by 8 bases; junction bases not matched to a gene: 10. The CDR3 contains 16 residues. Germline V gene data show CDR1 as MNHNY and CDR2 as SVGAGI (reference sequence).

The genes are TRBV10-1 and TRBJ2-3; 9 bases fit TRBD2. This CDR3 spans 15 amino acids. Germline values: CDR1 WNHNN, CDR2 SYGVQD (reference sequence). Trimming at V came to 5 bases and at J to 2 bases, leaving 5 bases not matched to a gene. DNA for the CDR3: TGCGCCAGCAGTTTGTCTAGCGGGGCCACAGATACGCAGTATTTT. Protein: CASSLSSGATDTQYF.

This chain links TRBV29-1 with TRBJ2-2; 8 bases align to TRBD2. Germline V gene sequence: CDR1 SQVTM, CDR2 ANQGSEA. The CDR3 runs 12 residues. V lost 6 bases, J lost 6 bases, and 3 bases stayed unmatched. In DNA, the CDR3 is TGCAGCGTCCCGGGACTAGCCGGGGAGCTGTTTTTT. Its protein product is CSVPGLAGELFF.

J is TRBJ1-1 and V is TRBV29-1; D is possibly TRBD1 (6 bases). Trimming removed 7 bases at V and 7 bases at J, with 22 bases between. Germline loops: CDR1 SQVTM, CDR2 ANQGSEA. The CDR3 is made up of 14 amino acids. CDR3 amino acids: CSAGGRQGMDEAFF. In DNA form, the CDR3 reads TGCAGCGCGGGGGGCCGGCAGGGGATGGATGAAGCTTTCTTT.

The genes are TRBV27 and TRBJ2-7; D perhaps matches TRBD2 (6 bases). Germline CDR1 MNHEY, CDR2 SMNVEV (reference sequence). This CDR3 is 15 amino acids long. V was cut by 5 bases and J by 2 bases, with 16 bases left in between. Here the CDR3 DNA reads TGTGCCAGCAGTGAATGGGCGGGGCCCCCCTACGAGCAGTACTTC. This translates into CASSEWAGPPYEQYF.

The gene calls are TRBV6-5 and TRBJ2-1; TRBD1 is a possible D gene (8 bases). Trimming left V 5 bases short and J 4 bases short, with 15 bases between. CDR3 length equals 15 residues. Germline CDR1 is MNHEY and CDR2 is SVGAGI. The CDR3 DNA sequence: TGTGCCAGCAGTCAAACAGGGGGGGGATACAATGAGCAGTTCTTC. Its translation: CASSQTGGGYNEQFF.

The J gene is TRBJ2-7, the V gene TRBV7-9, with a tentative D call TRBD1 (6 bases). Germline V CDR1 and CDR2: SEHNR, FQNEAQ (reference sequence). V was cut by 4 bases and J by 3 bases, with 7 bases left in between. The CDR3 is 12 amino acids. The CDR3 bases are TGTGCCAGCAGCTCCAGGGGCTACGAGCAGTACTTC. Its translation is CASSSRGYEQYF. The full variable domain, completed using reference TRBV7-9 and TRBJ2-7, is DTGVSQNPRHKITKRGQNVTFRCDPISEHNRLYWYRQTLGQGPEFLTYFQNEAQLEKSRLLSDRFSAERPKGSFSTLEIQRTEQGDSAMYLCASSSRGYEQYFGPGTRLTVT.

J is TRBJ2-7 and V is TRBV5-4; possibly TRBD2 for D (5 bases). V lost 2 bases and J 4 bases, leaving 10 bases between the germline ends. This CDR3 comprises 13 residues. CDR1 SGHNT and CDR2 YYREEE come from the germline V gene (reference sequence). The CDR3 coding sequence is TGTGCCAGCAGCTTAGTAAGCGGTTACGAGCAGTACTTC. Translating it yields CASSLVSGYEQYF.

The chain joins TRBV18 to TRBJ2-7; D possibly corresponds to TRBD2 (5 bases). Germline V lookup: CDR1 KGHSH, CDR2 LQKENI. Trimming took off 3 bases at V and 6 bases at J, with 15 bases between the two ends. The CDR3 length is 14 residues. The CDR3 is CASSPSLDRGEQYF. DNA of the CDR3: TGTGCCAGCTCACCTAGCCTAGATCGGGGCGAGCAGTACTTC.

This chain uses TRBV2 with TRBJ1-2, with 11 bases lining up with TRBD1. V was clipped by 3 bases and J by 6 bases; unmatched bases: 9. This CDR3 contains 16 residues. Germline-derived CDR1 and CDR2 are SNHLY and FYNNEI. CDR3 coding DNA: TGTGCCAGCAGTGACCTACTGGGACAGGGGGTAGATGGCTACACCTTC. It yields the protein CASSDLLGQGVDGYTF.

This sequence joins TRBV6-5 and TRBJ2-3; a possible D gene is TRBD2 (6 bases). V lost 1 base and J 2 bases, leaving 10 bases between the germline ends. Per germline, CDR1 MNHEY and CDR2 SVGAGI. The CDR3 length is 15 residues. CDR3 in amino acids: CASSYLAGTTDTQYF. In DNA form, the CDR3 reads TGTGCCAGCAGTTACTTGGCGGGGACCACAGATACGCAGTATTTT.

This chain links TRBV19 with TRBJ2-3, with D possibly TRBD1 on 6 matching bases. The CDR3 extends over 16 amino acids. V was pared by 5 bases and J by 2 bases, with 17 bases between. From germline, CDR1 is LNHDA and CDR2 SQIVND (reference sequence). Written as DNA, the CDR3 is TGTGCCAGTAGTGCAAAAGGCAGGGGTTACACAGATACGCAGTATTTT. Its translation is CASSAKGRGYTDTQYF.

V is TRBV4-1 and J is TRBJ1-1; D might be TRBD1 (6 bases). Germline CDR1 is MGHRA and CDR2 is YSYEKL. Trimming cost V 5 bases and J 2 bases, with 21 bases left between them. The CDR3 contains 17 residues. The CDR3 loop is CASSSRDTSILNTEAFF. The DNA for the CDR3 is TGCGCCAGCAGCTCCCGGGACACCTCGATCCTAAACACTGAAGCTTTCTTT.

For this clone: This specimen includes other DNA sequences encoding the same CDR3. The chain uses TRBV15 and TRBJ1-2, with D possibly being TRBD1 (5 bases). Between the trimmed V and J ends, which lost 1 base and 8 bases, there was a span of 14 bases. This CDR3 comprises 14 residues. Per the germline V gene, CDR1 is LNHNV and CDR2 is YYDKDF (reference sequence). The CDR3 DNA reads TGTGCCACCAGCAGAGGTAAAGGGGCAGGAGGCTACACCTTC. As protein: CATSRGKGAGGYTF.

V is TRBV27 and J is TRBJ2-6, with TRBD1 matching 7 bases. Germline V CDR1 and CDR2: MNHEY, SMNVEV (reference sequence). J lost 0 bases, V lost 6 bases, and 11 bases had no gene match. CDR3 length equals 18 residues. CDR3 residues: CASRHDRAPFSGANVLTF. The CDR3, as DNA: TGTGCCAGCAGGCACGACAGGGCCCCCTTCTCTGGGGCCAACGTCCTGACTTTC.

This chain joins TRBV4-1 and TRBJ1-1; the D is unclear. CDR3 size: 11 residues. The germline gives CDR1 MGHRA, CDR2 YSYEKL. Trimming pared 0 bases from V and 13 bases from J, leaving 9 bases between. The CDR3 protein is CASSQDLTFFF. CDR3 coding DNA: TGCGCCAGCAGCCAAGATTTGACTTTTTTCTTT.

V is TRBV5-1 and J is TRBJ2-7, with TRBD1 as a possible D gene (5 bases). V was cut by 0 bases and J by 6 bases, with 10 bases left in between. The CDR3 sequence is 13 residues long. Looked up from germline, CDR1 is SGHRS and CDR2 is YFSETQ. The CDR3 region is CASSLDTGREQYF. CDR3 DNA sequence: TGCGCCAGCAGCTTGGACACAGGACGCGAGCAGTACTTC.

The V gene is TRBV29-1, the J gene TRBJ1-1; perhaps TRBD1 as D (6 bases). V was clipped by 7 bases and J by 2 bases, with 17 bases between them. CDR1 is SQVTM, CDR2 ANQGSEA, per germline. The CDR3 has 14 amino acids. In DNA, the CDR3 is TGCAGCGCCCGGGACACAGGACTTAACACTGAAGCTTTCTTT. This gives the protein CSARDTGLNTEAFF.